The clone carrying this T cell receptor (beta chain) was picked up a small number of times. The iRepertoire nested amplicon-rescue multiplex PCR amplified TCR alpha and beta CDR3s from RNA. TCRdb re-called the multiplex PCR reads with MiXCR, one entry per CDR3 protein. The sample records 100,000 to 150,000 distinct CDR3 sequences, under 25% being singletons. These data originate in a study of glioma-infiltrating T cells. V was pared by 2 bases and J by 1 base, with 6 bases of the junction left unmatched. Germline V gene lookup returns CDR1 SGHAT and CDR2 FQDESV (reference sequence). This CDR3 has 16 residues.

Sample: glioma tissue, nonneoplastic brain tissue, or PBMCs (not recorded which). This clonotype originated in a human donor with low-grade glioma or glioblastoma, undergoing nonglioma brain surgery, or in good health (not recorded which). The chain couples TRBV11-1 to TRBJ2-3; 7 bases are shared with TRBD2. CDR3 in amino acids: CASSLSLGGGTDTQYF. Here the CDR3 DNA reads TGTGCCAGCAGCTTATCCCTGGGGGGGGGCACAGATACGCAGTATTTT.